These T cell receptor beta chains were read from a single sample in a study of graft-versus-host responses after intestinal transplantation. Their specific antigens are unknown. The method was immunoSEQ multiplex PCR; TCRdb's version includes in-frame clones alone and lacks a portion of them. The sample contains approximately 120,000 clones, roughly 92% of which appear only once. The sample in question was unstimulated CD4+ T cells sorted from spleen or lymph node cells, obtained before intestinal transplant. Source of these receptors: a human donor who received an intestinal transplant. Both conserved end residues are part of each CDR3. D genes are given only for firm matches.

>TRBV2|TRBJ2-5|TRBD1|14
CASRDRGFQETQYF
TGTGCCAGCAGGGACAGGGGGTTCCAAGAGACCCAGTACTTC
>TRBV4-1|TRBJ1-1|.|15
CASSHRGGMNTEAFF
TGCGCCAGCAGCCATCGGGGGGGGATGAACACTGAAGCTTTCTTT
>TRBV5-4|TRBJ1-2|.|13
CASSWEVGYGYTF
TGTGCCAGCAGCTGGGAGGTGGGCTATGGCTACACCTTC
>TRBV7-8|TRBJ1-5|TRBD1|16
CASSLGQGASNQPQHF
TGTGCCAGCAGCTTAGGGCAGGGGGCGAGCAATCAGCCCCAGCATTTT
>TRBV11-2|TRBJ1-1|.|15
CASSFSDGMNTEAFF
TGTGCCAGCAGCTTTTCAGACGGTATGAACACTGAAGCTTTCTTT
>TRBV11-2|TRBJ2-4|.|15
CASSLVRASKNIQYF
TGTGCCAGCAGCTTAGTCCGGGCATCCAAAAACATTCAGTACTTC
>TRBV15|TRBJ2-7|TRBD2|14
CATAVGGSSYEQYF
TGTGCCACCGCTGTCGGGGGGAGTTCCTACGAGCAGTACTTC
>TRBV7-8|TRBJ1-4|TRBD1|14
CASSLATGGSKLFF
TGTGCCAGCAGCTTAGCTACAGGGGGCAGTAAACTGTTTTTT
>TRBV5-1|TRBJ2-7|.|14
CASSLGGNSYEQYF
TGCGCCAGCAGCTTGGGTGGGAATTCCTACGAGCAGTACTTC
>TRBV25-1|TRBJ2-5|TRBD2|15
CASSGLAGGRETQYF
TGTGCCAGCAGTGGACTAGCGGGGGGGAGGGAGACCCAGTACTTC
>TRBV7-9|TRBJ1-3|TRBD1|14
CASNSGTEISAIYF
TGTGCCAGCAACTCCGGGACAGAGATATCCGCCATATATTTT